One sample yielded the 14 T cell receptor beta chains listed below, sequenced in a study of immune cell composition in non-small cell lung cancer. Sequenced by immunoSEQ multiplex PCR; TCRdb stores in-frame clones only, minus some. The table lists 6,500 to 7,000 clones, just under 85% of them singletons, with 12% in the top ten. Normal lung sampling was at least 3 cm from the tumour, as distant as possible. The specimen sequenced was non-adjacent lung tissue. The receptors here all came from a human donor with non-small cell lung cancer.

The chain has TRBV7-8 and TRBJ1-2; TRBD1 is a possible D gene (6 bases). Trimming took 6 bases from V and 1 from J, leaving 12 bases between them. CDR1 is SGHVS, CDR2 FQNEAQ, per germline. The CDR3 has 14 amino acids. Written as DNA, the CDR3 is TGTGCCAGCAGGCCCAGGGGCGTTAACTATGGCTACACCTTC. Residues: CASRPRGVNYGYTF. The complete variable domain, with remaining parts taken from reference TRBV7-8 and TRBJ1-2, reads GAGVSQSPRYKVAKRGQDVALRCDPISGHVSLFWYQQALGQGPEFLTYFQNEAQLDKSGLPSDRFFAERPEGSVSTLKIQRTQQEDSAVYLCASRPRGVNYGYTFGSGTRLTVV.

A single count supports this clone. The CDR3 nucleotides read TGTGCCAGCAGTTTATCCGGGTTTCGAAATTCACCCCTCCACTTT. This gives the protein CASSLSGFRNSPLHF. This sequence joins TRBV27 and TRBJ1-6; unclear D gene. Looked up from germline, CDR1 is MNHEY and CDR2 is SMNVEV (reference sequence). The CDR3 totals 15 residues. The V end lost 0 bases, the J end lost 7 bases, and 10 bases lay between the germline ends.

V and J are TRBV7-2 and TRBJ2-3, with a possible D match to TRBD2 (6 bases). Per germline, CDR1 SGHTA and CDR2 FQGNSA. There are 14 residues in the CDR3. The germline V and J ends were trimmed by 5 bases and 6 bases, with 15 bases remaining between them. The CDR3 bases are TGTGCCAGCAGCCACAAGCGGGCCGAGGATACGCAGTATTTT. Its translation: CASSHKRAEDTQYF. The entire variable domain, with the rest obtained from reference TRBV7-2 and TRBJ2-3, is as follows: GAGVSQSPSNKVTEKGKDVELRCDPISGHTALYWYRQSLGQGLEFLIYFQGNSAPDKSGLPSDRFSAERTGGSVSTLTIQRTQQEDSAVYLCASSHKRAEDTQYFGPGTRLTVL.

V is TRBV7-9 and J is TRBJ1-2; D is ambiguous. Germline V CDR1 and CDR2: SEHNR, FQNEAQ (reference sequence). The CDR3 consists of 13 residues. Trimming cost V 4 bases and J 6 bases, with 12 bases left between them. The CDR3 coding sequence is TGTGCCAGCAGCTGGACTGAGCGGAATGGCTACACCTTC. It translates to CASSWTERNGYTF.

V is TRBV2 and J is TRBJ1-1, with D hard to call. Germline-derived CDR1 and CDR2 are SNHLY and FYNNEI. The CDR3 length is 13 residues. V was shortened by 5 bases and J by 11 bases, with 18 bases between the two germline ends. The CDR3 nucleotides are TGTGCCAGCAGTTTTCAAGAAGAGGGTTCGGCTTTCTTT. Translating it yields CASSFQEEGSAFF.

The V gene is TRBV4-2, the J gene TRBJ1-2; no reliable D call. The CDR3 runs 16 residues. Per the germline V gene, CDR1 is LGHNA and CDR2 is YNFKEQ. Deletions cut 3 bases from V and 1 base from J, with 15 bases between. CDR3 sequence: CASSHSGRARNYGYTF. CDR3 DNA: TGTGCCAGCAGCCATTCTGGCCGGGCCCGTAACTATGGCTACACCTTC.

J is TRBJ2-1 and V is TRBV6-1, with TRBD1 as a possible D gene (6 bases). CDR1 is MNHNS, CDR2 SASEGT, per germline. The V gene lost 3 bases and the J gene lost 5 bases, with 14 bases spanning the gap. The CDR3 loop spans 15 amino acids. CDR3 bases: TGTGCCAGCAGTGAGACAGGAGCGATCAACAATGAGCAGTTCTTC. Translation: CASSETGAINNEQFF.

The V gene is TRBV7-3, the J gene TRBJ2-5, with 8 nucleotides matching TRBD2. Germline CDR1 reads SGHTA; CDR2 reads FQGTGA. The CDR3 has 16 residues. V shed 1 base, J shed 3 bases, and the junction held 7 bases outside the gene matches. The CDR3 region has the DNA TGTGCCAGCAGCTTAAACGGGGGGGCTGTTAAAGAGACCCAGTACTTC. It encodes CASSLNGGAVKETQYF.

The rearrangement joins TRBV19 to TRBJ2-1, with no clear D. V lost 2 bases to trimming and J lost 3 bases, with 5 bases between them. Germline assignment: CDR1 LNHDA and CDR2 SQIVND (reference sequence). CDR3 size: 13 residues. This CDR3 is CASSISLYNEQFF. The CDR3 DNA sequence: TGTGCCAGTAGTATATCACTCTACAATGAGCAGTTCTTC.

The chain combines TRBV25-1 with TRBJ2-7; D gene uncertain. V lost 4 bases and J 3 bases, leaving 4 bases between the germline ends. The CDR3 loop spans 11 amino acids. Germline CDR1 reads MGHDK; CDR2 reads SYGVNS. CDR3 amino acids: CASSGHYEQYF. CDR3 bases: TGTGCCAGCAGTGGGCACTACGAGCAGTACTTC.

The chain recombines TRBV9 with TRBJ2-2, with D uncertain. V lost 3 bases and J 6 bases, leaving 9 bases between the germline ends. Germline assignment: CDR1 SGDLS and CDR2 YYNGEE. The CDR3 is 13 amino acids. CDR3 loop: CASSGDVAGELFF. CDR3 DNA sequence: TGTGCCAGCAGCGGTGACGTGGCCGGGGAGCTGTTTTTT.

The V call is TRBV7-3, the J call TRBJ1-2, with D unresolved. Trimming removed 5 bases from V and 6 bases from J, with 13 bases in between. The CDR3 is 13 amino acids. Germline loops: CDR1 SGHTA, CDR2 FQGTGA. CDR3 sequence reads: CASSPSSENGYTF. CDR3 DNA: TGTGCCAGCAGCCCGTCATCGGAAAATGGCTACACCTTC.

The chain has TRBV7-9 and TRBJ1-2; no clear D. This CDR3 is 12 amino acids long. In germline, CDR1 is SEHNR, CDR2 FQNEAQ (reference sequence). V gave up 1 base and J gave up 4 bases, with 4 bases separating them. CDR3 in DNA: TGTGCCAGCAGCTTAGAGCCCTATGGCTACACCTTC. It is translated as CASSLEPYGYTF.

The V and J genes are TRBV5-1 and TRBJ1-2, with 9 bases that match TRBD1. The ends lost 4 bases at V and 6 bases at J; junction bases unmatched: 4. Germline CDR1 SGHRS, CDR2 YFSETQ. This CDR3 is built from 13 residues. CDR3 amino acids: CASSRGQGNGYTF. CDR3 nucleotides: TGCGCCAGCAGCCGAGGACAGGGGAATGGCTACACCTTC. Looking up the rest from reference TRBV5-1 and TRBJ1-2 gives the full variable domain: KAGVTQTPRYLIKTRGQQVTLSCSPISGHRSVSWYQQTPGQGLQFLFEYFSETQRNKGNFPGRFSGRQFSNSRSEMNVSTLELGDSALYLCASSRGQGNGYTFGSGTRLTVV.